One and the same sample provided the 17 T cell receptor beta chains below, sequenced in a study of graft-versus-host responses after intestinal transplantation. Profiling relied on immunoSEQ multiplex PCR, and the TCRdb table lists in-frame clones only, not all of them. The repertoire holds 80,000 to 90,000 clones, with 85% to 90% as singletons. What these receptors recognize is not known. Sequences were derived from unstimulated CD4+ T cells sorted from spleen or lymph node cells, sampled before intestinal transplant. These receptor sequences come from a human donor who received an intestinal transplant.

This chain links TRBV10-1 with TRBJ2-1; TRBD1 might be the D (5 bases). The CDR3 runs to 13 residues. Trimming removed 6 bases at V and 2 bases at J, with 8 bases between. Germline CDR1 reads WNHNN; CDR2 reads SYGVQD (reference sequence). The CDR3 region is CASRGRPYNEQFF. The CDR3 DNA reads TGCGCCAGCAGGGGGCGACCCTACAATGAGCAGTTCTTC.

J is TRBJ1-6 and V is TRBV7-3; 7 positions agree with TRBD1. The J segment lost 7 bases and the V segment lost 5 bases, leaving 8 bases of the junction unmatched. The germline V gene has CDR1 SGHTA and CDR2 FQGTGA. This CDR3 has 15 residues. CDR3 residues: CASSLVGTENSPLHF. DNA of the CDR3: TGTGCCAGCAGCCTAGTTGGGACAGAAAATTCACCCCTCCACTTT.

Only one count was recorded for this clone. The chain uses TRBV5-1 and TRBJ2-1; possibly TRBD2 for D (5 bases). Germline-derived CDR1 and CDR2 are SGHRS and YFSETQ. V dropped 4 bases and J dropped 2 bases, with 10 bases sitting between them. This CDR3 is built from 14 residues. This CDR3 is CASSRGSAYNEQFF. CDR3 sequence (DNA): TGCGCCAGCAGCAGAGGGTCGGCCTACAATGAGCAGTTCTTC.

The J gene is TRBJ2-1, the V gene TRBV18; D is uncertain. Germline-derived CDR1 and CDR2 are KGHSH and LQKENI. With 6 bases removed from V and 6 bases from J, the gap between germline ends came to 12 bases. The CDR3 sequence is 13 residues long. The chain's CDR3 is CASSTLPGNEQFF. The CDR3 DNA reads TGTGCCAGCTCTACCTTACCGGGCAATGAGCAGTTCTTC.

This chain uses TRBV7-6 with TRBJ2-7; D gene unclear. Looked up from germline, CDR1 is SGHVS and CDR2 is FNYEAQ. There are 13 residues in the CDR3. V was shortened by 2 bases and J by 3 bases, with 8 bases between the two germline ends. The CDR3 here is CASSLNSNYEQYF. DNA of the CDR3: TGTGCCAGCAGCTTAAACAGCAACTACGAGCAGTACTTC.

This chain links TRBV19 with TRBJ2-1; possibly TRBD2 for D (5 bases). The CDR3 is made up of 14 amino acids. Germline assignment: CDR1 LNHDA and CDR2 SQIVND (reference sequence). The V end was cut by 4 bases, the J end by 10 bases, with 17 bases between. In DNA form, the CDR3 reads TGTGCCAGTAGTACCCACCCCTTTGGGGAGGAGCAGTTCTTC. Its translation: CASSTHPFGEEQFF.

The rearrangement joins TRBV18 to TRBJ1-6; TRBD1 matches 7 bases. The CDR3 sequence is 17 residues long. With V trimmed by 0 bases and J by 7 bases, 9 bases remained unmatched. CDR1 and CDR2 from the germline V gene are KGHSH and LQKENI. The CDR3 nucleotides read TGTGCCAGCTCACCACCCGGTCAGGGACAGATAAATTCACCCCTCCACTTT. Translating gives CASSPPGQGQINSPLHF.

The chain is built from TRBV11-3 and TRBJ1-1; no definite D call. Trimming removed 1 base from V and 4 bases from J, with 10 bases in between. Looked up from germline, CDR1 is SGHNT and CDR2 is YENEEA. The CDR3 loop spans 14 amino acids. Here the CDR3 reads CASSLGPGSTEAFF. The CDR3 DNA reads TGTGCCAGCAGCTTAGGGCCAGGTTCCACTGAAGCTTTCTTT.

Only one count was recorded for this clone. The chain has TRBV21-1 and TRBJ1-2. TRBV21-1 is termed a pseudogene. This CDR3 has 14 residues. The CDR3 DNA is TGTGCCAGCAGCAATCTAGCGGAACCCTATGGCTACACCTTC. Protein sequence: CASSNLAEPYGYTF.

The chain has TRBV14 and TRBJ1-1, with D hard to call. CDR1 SGHDN and CDR2 FVKESK come from the germline V gene. The CDR3 is 14 residues long. V lost 4 bases and J lost 1, with 10 bases in between. The CDR3 loop reads CASSPYRENTEAFF. In DNA, the CDR3 is TGTGCCAGCAGCCCGTACCGGGAGAACACTGAAGCTTTCTTT.

The chain links TRBV5-4 to TRBJ2-5; 9 nucleotides agree with TRBD2. The V gene end was trimmed by 4 bases and the J gene end by 5 bases; junction bases not matched to a gene: 12. Looked up from germline, CDR1 is SGHNT and CDR2 is YYREEE (reference sequence). There are 16 residues in the CDR3. The CDR3 region has the DNA TGTGCCAGCAGCCAGGGGGGAGCGGGGGGCGTGGAGACCCAGTACTTC. Its protein product is CASSQGGAGGVETQYF.

V is TRBV6-5 and J is TRBJ1-2; no clear D gene. CDR3 length equals 15 residues. With 1 base removed from V and 2 bases from J, the gap between germline ends came to 11 bases. Per germline, CDR1 MNHEY and CDR2 SVGAGI. The CDR3 DNA reads TGTGCCAGCAGTTACTGGCGGGGAGAAAACTATGGCTACACCTTC. This encodes CASSYWRGENYGYTF.

This rearrangement joins TRBV6-5 to TRBJ2-3, with 7 bases matching TRBD1. V trimming: 7 bases; J trimming: 0 bases; junction bases outside the gene matches: 4. Germline CDR1 is MNHEY and CDR2 is SVGAGI. This CDR3 is built from 14 residues. The CDR3 nucleotides read TGTGCCAGCACGGGACAGACTAGCACAGATACGCAGTATTTT. This gives the protein CASTGQTSTDTQYF.

The chain combines TRBV18 with TRBJ1-1; TRBD1 matches at 7 bases. The CDR3 has 18 amino acids. Trimming cost V 4 bases and J 1 base; bases outside gene matches: 15. Per the germline V gene, CDR1 is KGHSH and CDR2 is LQKENI. The CDR3 protein is CASSLRELTGAGNTEAFF. CDR3 DNA: TGTGCCAGCTCACTCCGGGAACTTACAGGGGCGGGGAACACTGAAGCTTTCTTT.

V and J are TRBV9 and TRBJ1-3; possibly TRBD1 for D (5 bases). This CDR3 is built from 17 residues. V shed 4 bases and J shed 4 bases, with 21 bases lying between them. Per germline, CDR1 SGDLS and CDR2 YYNGEE. CDR3 amino acids: CASSPDPGGGTGNTIYF. CDR3 DNA: TGTGCCAGCAGCCCCGACCCGGGGGGGGGTACAGGAAACACCATATATTTT.

This clone turned up a few times. The chain carries TRBV10-2 and TRBJ1-6; TRBD1 agrees at 7 bases. Germline CDR1 reads WSHSY; CDR2 reads SAAADI. The CDR3 sequence is 15 residues long. V shed 7 bases and J 9 bases; nucleotides not matched to a gene: 12. CDR3 loop: CASTPTGTLGSPLHF. The CDR3 DNA reads as TGCGCCAGCACCCCGACAGGGACACTTGGTTCACCCCTCCACTTT.

The chain recombines TRBV6-6 with TRBJ1-1; no clear D. Trimming removed 7 bases at V and 2 bases at J, with 14 bases between. CDR1 and CDR2 (germline): MNHNY, SVGAGI (reference sequence). The CDR3 contains 14 residues. The CDR3 DNA is TGTGCCAGCATCCCTACACCGGGAAACACTGAAGCTTTCTTT. As protein: CASIPTPGNTEAFF.